The entry below gives a single T cell receptor beta chain sequence along with its context. V lost 0 bases and J 6 bases, leaving 13 bases between the germline ends. Germline assignment: CDR1 SGDLS and CDR2 YYNGEE. The CDR3 covers 15 residues. This sample was included in a study of blood T cell repertoires in COVID-19. Those who participated ranged in age from roughly 18 to 90 years and resided in about two dozen US areas. Assignments of participants to cohorts depended upon their own reported clinical history. Methods used by the authors: Amplified reference gene primers provided the basis for estimating nucleated cell counts. Only in-frame clones appear in the TCRdb table, and some are missing; sequencing was by immunoSEQ multiplex PCR. The V and J calls and clone size are taken from that table; D and trimming were inferred from the DNA. The table shows roughly 200,000 clones, with about 85% occurring only once.

The clonotype comes from a man in his forties who had recovered from COVID-19. This chain uses TRBV9 with TRBJ2-1; tentatively, D is TRBD1 (5 bases). Input material: PBMCs or T cells enriched from blood (not recorded which). CDR3 DNA: TGTGCCAGCAGCGTAGGTGTTAGTACAGGCAATGAGCAGTTCTTC. Translating gives CASSVGVSTGNEQFF.